This T cell receptor (beta chain) was recorded in a study of cytomegalovirus exposure and HLA in healthy donors. PCR primers comprised 60 Vbeta and 13 Jbeta primers. TCRdb keeps only in-frame clones here, not all; method: immunoSEQ multiplex PCR. The sample has tens of thousands of clones, and its top ten clones hold 25% to 30%. As for this clone: The sample holds other DNA sequences that translate to the same CDR3.

The TCR comes from a man aged 35-49 years in good health and CMV-seropositive. Sequenced material: PBMCs.

DNA for the CDR3: TGTGCCTGGAGCCCGAAAGGCCAAGGAGGAGATACGCAGTATTTT. This codes for CAWSPKGQGGDTQYF. The chain recombines TRBV30 with TRBJ2-3; D may be TRBD2 (5 bases). Germline-derived CDR1 and CDR2 are GTSNPN and SVGIG (reference sequence). Between the trimmed V and J ends, which lost 3 bases and 5 bases, there was a span of 18 bases. This CDR3 contains 15 residues.